The 2 T cell receptor beta chains below were found in one sample sequenced in a study of control samples from healthy donors and cancer patients. Some clones are missing from TCRdb's copy, which holds only in-frame ones; the method was immunoSEQ multiplex PCR. The table lists roughly 18,000 clones, 85% to 90% of them singletons, with over 7.5% in the top ten. The sequencing sample was made of PBMCs. These receptors came from a woman aged 60-70 years with head and neck cancer.

As regards this clone: This clone may be a read error of a much larger clone one base away. V gene TRBV5-4 combines with J gene TRBJ2-5; 7 bases line up with TRBD2. Germline assignment: CDR1 SGHNT and CDR2 YYREEE (reference sequence). The CDR3 spans 16 residues. The DNA for the CDR3 is TGTGCCAACAGCTTGGTGGGAGGGGCGGACCAAGAGACCCAGTACTTC. Translated, it gives CANSLVGGADQETQYF.

This sequence joins TRBV19 and TRBJ2-7, with TRBD2 matching over 15 bases. V was pared by 3 bases and J by 4 bases, with 10 bases of the junction left unmatched. Per germline, CDR1 LNHDA and CDR2 SQIVND (reference sequence). The CDR3 length is 18 residues. The CDR3 is CASSIGLAGGLVGYEQYF. CDR3 nucleotides: TGTGCCAGTAGTATTGGACTAGCGGGAGGGTTAGTCGGATACGAGCAGTACTTC.